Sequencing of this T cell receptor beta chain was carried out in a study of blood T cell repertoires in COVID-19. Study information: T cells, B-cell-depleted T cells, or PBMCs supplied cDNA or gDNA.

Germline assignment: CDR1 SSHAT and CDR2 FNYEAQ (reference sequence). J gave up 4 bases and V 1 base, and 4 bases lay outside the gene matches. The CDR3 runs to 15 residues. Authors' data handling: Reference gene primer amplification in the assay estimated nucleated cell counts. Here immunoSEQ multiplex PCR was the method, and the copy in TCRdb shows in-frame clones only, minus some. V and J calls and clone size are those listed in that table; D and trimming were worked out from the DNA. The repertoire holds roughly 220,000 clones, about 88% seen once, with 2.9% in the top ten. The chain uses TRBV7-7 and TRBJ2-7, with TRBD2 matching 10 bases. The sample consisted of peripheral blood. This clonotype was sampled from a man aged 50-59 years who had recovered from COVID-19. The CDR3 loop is CASSLGPSGRYEQYF. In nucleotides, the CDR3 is TGTGCCAGCAGCTTAGGCCCTAGCGGGAGATACGAGCAGTACTTC.